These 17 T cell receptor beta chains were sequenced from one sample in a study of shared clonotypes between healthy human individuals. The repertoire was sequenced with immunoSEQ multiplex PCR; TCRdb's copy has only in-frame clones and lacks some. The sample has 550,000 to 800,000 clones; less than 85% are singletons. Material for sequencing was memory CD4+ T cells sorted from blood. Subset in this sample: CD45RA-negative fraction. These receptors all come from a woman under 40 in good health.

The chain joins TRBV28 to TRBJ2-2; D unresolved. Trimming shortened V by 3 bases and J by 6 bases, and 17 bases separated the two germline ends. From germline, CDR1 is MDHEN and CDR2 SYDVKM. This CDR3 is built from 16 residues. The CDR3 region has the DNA TGTGCCAGCAGTTTTAGAACAACTATAACTCCCGGGGAGCTGTTTTTT. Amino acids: CASSFRTTITPGELFF.

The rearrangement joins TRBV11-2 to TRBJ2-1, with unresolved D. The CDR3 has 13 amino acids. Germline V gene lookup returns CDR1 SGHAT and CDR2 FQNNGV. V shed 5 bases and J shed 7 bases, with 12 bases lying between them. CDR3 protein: CASSQRLGNEQFF. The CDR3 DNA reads TGTGCCAGCAGCCAAAGACTCGGGAATGAGCAGTTCTTC.

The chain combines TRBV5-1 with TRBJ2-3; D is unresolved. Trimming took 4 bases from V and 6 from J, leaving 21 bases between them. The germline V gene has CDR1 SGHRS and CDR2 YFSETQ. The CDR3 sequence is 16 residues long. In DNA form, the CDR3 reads TGCGCCAGCAGCCCGCACTCGGGTAGAGAGGAGGATACGCAGTATTTT. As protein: CASSPHSGREEDTQYF. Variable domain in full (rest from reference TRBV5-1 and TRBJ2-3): KAGVTQTPRYLIKTRGQQVTLSCSPISGHRSVSWYQQTPGQGLQFLFEYFSETQRNKGNFPGRFSGRQFSNSRSEMNVSTLELGDSALYLCASSPHSGREEDTQYFGPGTRLTVL.

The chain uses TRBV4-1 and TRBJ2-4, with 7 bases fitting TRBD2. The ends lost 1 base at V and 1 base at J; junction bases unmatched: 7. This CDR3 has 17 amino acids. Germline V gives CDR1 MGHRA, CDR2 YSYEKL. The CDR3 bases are TGCGCCAGCAGCCAAGTTCAAGCGGGAATGGCCAAAAACATTCAGTACTTC. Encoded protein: CASSQVQAGMAKNIQYF.

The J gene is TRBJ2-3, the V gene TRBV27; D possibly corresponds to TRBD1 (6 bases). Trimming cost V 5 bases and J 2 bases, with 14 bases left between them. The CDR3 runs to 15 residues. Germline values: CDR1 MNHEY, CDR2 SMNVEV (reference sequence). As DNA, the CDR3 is TGTGCCAGCAGTGCCCAGGACAGTACCACAGATACGCAGTATTTT. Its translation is CASSAQDSTTDTQYF.

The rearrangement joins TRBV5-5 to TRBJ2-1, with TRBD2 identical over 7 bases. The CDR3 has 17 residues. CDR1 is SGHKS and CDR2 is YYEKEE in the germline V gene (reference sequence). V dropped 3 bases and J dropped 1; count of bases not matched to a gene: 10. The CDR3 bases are TGTGCCAGCAGCTCACCTTTGGGGGAGGGGTCCTACAATGAGCAGTTCTTC. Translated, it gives CASSSPLGEGSYNEQFF. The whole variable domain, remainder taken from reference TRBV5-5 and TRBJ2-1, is DAGVTQSPTHLIKTRGQQVTLRCSPISGHKSVSWYQQVLGQGPQFIFQYYEKEERGRGNFPDRFSARQFPNYSSELNVNALLLGDSALYLCASSSPLGEGSYNEQFFGPGTRLTVL.

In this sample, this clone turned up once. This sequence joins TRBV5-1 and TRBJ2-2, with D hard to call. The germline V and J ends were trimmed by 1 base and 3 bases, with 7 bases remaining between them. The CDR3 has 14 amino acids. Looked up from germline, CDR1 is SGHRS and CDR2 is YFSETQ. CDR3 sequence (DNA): TGCGCCAGCAGCTTGATCGAACACACCGGGGAGCTGTTTTTT. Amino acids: CASSLIEHTGELFF.

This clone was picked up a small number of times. The CDR3 nucleotides are TGTGCCAGCAGCTCGGGGTACCGAGAGACCCAGTACTTC. Translated: CASSSGYRETQYF. The rearrangement uses TRBV7-2 and TRBJ2-5; perhaps TRBD2 as D (5 bases). V shed 4 bases and J shed 4 bases, with 10 bases lying between them. The germline V gene encodes CDR1 SGHTA and CDR2 FQGNSA. The CDR3 covers 13 residues.

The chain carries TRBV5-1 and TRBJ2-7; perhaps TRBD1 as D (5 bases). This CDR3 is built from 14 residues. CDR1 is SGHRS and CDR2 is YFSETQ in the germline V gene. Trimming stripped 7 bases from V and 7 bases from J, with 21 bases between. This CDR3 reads CASSQGFPYGEQYF. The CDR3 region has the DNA TGCGCCAGCTCCCAGGGATTTCCGTACGGGGAGCAGTACTTC. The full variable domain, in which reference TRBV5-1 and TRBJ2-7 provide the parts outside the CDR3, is KAGVTQTPRYLIKTRGQQVTLSCSPISGHRSVSWYQQTPGQGLQFLFEYFSETQRNKGNFPGRFSGRQFSNSRSEMNVSTLELGDSALYLCASSQGFPYGEQYFGPGTRLTVT.

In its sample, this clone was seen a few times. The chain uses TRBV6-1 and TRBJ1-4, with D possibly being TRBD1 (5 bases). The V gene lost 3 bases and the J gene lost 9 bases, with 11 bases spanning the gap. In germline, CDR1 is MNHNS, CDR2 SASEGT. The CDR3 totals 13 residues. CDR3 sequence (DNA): TGTGCCAGCAGTGATTACGGGGCGCAAAAACTGTTTTTT. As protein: CASSDYGAQKLFF.

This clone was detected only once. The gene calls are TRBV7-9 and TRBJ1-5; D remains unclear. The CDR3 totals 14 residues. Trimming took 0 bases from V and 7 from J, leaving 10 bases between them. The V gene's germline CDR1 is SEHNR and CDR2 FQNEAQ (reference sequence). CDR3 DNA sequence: TGTGCCAGCAGCTTAGCGGGGAGAGGGCAGCCCCAGCATTTT. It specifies CASSLAGRGQPQHF.

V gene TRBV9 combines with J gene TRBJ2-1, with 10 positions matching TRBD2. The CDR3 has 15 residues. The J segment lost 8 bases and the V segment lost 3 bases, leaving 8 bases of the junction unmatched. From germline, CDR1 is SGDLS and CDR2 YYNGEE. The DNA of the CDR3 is TGTGCCAGCAGCGGGTGGGGGACTAGCGTTCATGAGCAGTTCTTC. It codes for CASSGWGTSVHEQFF.

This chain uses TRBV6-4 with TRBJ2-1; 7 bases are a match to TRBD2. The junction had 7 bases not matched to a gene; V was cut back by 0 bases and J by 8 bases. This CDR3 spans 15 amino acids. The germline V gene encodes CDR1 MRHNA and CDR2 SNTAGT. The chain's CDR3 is CASSDSGGSRDEQFF. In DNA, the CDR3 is TGTGCCAGCAGTGACTCCGGCGGGAGTAGAGATGAGCAGTTCTTC.

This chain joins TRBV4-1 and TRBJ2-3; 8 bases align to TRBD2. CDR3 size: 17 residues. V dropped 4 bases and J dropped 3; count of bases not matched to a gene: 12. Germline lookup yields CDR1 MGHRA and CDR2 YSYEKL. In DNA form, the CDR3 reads TGCGCCAGCAGCCGAGGGGTAGCGGGACTCGTGACAGATACGCAGTATTTT. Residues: CASSRGVAGLVTDTQYF.

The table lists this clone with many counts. The DNA for the CDR3 is TGTGCCAGCAGTCCAATAGACAGACTCTCCGAGCAGTACTTC. It yields the protein CASSPIDRLSEQYF. The chain uses TRBV21-1 and TRBJ2-7; the table's D call of TRBD1 was not tested on the DNA. TRBV21-1 is tagged as a pseudogene. CDR3 length: 14 amino acids.

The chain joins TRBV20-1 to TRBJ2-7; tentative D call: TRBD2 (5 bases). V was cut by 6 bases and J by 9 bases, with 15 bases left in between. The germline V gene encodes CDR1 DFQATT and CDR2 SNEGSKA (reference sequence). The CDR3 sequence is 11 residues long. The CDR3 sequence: CSARVTEGQYF. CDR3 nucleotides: TGCAGTGCGCGGGTCACAGAAGGGCAGTACTTC.

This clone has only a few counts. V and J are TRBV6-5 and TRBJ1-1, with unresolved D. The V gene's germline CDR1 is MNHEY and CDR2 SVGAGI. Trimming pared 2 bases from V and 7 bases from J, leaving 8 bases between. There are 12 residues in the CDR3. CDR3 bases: TGTGCCAGCAGTTACAGACGGGGTGAAGCTTTCTTT. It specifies CASSYRRGEAFF.